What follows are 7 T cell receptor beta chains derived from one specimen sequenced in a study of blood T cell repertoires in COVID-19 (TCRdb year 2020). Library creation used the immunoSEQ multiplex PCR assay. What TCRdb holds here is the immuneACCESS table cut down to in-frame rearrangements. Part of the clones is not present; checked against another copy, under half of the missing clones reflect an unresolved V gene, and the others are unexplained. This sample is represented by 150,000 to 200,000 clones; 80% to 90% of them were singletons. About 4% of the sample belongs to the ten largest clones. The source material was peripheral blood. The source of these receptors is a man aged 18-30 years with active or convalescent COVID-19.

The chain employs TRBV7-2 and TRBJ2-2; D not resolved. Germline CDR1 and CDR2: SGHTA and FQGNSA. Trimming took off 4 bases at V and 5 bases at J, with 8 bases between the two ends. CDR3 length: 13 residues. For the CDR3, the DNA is TGTGCCAGCAGCTCGACTCATACCGGGGAGCTGTTTTTT. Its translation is CASSSTHTGELFF.

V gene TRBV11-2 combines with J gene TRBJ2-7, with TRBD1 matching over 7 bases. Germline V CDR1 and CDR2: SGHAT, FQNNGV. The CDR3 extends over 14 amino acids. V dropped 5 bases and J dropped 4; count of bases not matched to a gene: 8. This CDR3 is CASSRKTGLYEQYF. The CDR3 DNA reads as TGTGCCAGCAGCCGAAAGACAGGGTTGTACGAGCAGTACTTC.

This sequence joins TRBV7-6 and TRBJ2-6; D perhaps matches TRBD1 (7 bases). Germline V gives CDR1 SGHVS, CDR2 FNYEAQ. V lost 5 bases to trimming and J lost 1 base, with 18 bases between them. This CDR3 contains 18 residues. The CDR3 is CASSPRDSLFSGANVLTF. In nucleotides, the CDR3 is TGTGCCAGCAGCCCGCGGGACAGTCTTTTTTCTGGGGCCAACGTCCTGACTTTC.

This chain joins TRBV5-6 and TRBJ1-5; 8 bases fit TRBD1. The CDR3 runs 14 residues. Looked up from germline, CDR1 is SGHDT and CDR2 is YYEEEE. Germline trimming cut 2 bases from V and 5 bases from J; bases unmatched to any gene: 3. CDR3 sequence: CASSFGQGDQPQHF. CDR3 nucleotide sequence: TGTGCCAGCAGCTTTGGACAGGGCGATCAGCCCCAGCATTTT.

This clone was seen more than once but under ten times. DNA of the CDR3: TGTGCCAGCAGTTCCTTCGAACCGGGAAACTATGGCTACACCTTC. Translation: CASSSFEPGNYGYTF. The genes are TRBV6-5 and TRBJ1-2; D uncertain. The V gene lost 4 bases and the J gene lost 2 bases, with 14 bases spanning the gap. CDR1 is MNHEY, CDR2 SVGAGI, per germline. The CDR3 extends over 15 amino acids.

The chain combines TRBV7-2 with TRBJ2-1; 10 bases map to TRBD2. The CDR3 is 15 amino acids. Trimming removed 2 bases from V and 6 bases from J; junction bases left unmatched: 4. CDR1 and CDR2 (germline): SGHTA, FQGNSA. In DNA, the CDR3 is TGTGCCAGCAGCTTAAGCGGGGGGGCCCCCAATGAGCAGTTCTTC. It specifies CASSLSGGAPNEQFF.

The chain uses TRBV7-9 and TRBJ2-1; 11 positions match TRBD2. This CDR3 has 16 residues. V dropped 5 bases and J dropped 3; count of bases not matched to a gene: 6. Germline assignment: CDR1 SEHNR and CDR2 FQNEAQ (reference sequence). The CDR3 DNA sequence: TGTGCCAGCAGCCCCCTTAGCGGGAGGGTCTACAATGAGCAGTTCTTC. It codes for CASSPLSGRVYNEQFF.